This T cell receptor (beta chain) came from a study of T cells in Graves' hyperthyroidism and ophthalmopathy. V was clipped by 4 bases and J by 3 bases, with 16 bases between them. The germline V gene has CDR1 MNHEY and CDR2 SVGAGI. The CDR3 covers 15 residues. Broader study findings: Within blood appeared most thyroid clonotypes that had expanded above 0.001. A 13 V-J model separated ophthalmopathy from stable hyperthyroidism.

This clonotype was recorded at least ten times. As yet, its antigen is unknown. There were TCR beta CDR3 regions amplified from RNA transcripts. TCR CDR3 underwent first-round RT-PCR with the HTBI primer set. TCRdb re-derived calls from the multiplex PCR reads in MiXCR, one entry per CDR3 protein. Of around 420,000 distinct CDR3 sequences detected, 15% to 17% appear once; the ten largest clones hold around 7%. Material for sequencing was blood. The J gene is TRBJ2-7, the V gene TRBV6-5; possible D gene TRBD1, 5 bases. The receptor was derived from a woman aged 18-29 years with Graves' hyperthyroidism. Here the CDR3 DNA reads TGTGCCAGCAGTTTTGGCCCGACAGAGTACTACGAGCAGTACTTC. Protein: CASSFGPTEYYEQYF.